This T cell receptor beta chain was recovered during a study of response to subunit inactivated influenza vaccine. V lost 0 bases, J lost 7 bases, and 14 bases stayed unmatched. CDR1 and CDR2 (germline): SGHDT, YYEEEE. This CDR3 is built from 20 residues. TCRdb re-called the RT-PCR reads with MiXCR, one entry per CDR3 protein. The data hold around 490,000 distinct CDR3 sequences, with 7.5% to 8.5% observed a single time. The origin of this receptor is a man aged 50 to 69 who received an inactivated influenza vaccine. This sample comprised PBMCs from blood, obtained 23 to 25 months after vaccination. The chain joins TRBV5-6 to TRBJ2-2; 14 bases line up with TRBD2. CDR3 DNA: TGTGCCAGCAGCTTGGGGGCCTATCCGGGACTAGCGGGAGATGGCGGGGAGCTGTTTTTT. Encoded protein: CASSLGAYPGLAGDGGELFF.